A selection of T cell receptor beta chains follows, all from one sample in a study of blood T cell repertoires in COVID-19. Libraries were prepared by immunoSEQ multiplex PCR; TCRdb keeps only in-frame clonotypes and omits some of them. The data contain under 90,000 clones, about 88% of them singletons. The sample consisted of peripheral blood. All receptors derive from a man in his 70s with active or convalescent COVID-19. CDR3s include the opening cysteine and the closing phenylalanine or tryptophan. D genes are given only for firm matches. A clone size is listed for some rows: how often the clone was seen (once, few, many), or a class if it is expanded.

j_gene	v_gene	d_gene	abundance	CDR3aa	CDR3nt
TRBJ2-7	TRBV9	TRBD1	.	CATAPTQGNSYEQYF	TGTGCCACCGCCCCCACACAGGGGAACTCCTACGAGCAGTACTTC
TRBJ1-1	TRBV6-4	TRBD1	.	CASRDSDRVYTEAFF	TGTGCCAGCCGGGATTCGGACAGGGTCTACACTGAAGCTTTCTTT
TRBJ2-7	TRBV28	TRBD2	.	CASNPGGDYYEQYF	TGTGCCAGCAACCCGGGAGGGGACTACTACGAGCAGTACTTC
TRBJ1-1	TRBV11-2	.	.	CASSPDPGGATEAFF	TGTGCCAGCAGCCCCGACCCGGGGGGGGCCACTGAAGCTTTCTTT
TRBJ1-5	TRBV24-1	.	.	CATSEESGPQHF	TGTGCCACCAGTGAGGAGTCCGGGCCCCAGCATTTT
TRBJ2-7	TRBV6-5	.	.	CASSQPGTYEQYF	TGTGCCAGCAGCCAACCGGGTACCTACGAGCAGTACTTC
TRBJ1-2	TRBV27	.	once	CASSLLGGHAPFYGYTF	TGTGCCAGCAGTTTATTGGGGGGTCATGCACCTTTCTATGGCTACACCTTC
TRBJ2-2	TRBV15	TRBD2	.	CATSSPRTSGGGRGELFF	TGTGCCACCAGCAGCCCCCGGACTAGCGGGGGTGGTAGGGGGGAGCTGTTTTTT
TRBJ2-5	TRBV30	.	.	CAWKSPGETQYF	TGTGCCTGGAAGAGTCCGGGGGAGACCCAGTACTTC
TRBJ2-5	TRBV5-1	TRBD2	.	CASSLVVAGYQETQYF	TGCGCCAGCAGCTTGGTGGTAGCGGGGTACCAAGAGACCCAGTACTTC
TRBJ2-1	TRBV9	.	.	CASSRGNSYNEQFF	TGTGCCAGCAGCAGGGGCAACTCCTACAATGAGCAGTTCTTC
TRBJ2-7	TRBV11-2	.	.	CASRGSGTYEQYF	TGTGCCAGCAGGGGAAGCGGAACCTACGAGCAGTACTTC
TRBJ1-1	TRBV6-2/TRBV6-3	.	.	CASSFLTVGGTEAFF	TGTGCCAGCAGTTTCCTGACCGTCGGGGGCACTGAAGCTTTCTTT
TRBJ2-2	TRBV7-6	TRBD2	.	CASSPSGGAYTGELFF	TGTGCCAGCAGCCCCAGCGGGGGGGCCTACACCGGGGAGCTGTTTTTT
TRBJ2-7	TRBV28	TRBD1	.	CASKKDRTSYEQYF	TGTGCCAGCAAAAAGGACAGGACCTCCTACGAGCAGTACTTC
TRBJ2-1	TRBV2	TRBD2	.	CASSERGREFYNEQFF	TGTGCCAGCAGTGAACGCGGGCGGGAGTTCTACAATGAGCAGTTCTTC
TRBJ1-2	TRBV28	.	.	CASSLIAYGYTF	TGTGCCAGCAGTTTAATAGCCTATGGCTACACCTTC
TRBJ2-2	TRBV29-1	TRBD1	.	CSTRQGRTGELFF	TGCAGCACTCGACAGGGTAGGACCGGGGAGCTGTTTTTT